This T cell receptor beta chain was recorded in a study of blood T cell repertoires in COVID-19. Either two negative PCRs, clearance, or symptom resolution qualified Cohort 3 donors as recovered. Trimming left V 1 base short and J 7 bases short, with 10 bases between. In germline, CDR1 is SGHNT, CDR2 YYREEE (reference sequence). This CDR3 contains 13 residues. TCRdb's copy holds only in-frame clones and misses some; the assay was immunoSEQ multiplex PCR. The sample has 150,000 or so clones, 84% seen once; the top ten hold around 15%. The J gene is TRBJ2-3, the V gene TRBV5-4, with D perhaps TRBD2 (5 bases). Sample: PBMCs or T cells enriched from blood (not recorded which). The TCR sequence derives from a man aged 50 to 59 who had recovered from COVID-19. CDR3 bases: TGTGCCAGCAGCTTGATGGGAGCAAATACGCAGTATTTT. It codes for CASSLMGANTQYF.